What follows are 9 T cell receptor beta chains derived from one specimen sequenced in a study of T cell responses to AZD1222 COVID-19 vaccine. Sequencing used immunoSEQ multiplex PCR; TCRdb keeps in-frame clones, though not all of them. Counted here are 95,000 to 150,000 clones, around 87% occurring once; the ten biggest clones make up about 1.2%. The material was peripheral blood, obtained on day 0 of AZD1222 vaccination. The receptors here all came from an adult in good health.

CDR3 loop: CASSQNSWHTDTQYF. For the CDR3, the DNA is TGCGCCAGCAGCCAAAACTCCTGGCACACAGATACGCAGTATTTT. V usage is TRBV10-2 and J usage is TRBJ2-3; D gene uncertain. V gave up 6 bases and J gave up 2 bases, with 15 bases separating them. In germline, CDR1 is WSHSY, CDR2 SAAADI. The CDR3 length is 15 residues.

V usage is TRBV6-5 and J usage is TRBJ1-2, with 9 positions matching TRBD1. Germline V gene data show CDR1 as MNHEY and CDR2 as SVGAGI. The CDR3 is 14 residues long. V gave up 6 bases and J gave up 7 bases; unmatched junction bases: 9. The CDR3 DNA reads as TGTGCCAGCAGCCTGTGGGACAGGGAAGCTGGCTACACCTTC. Translated, it gives CASSLWDREAGYTF.

The chain recombines TRBV5-8 with TRBJ1-2; TRBD1 matches at 9 bases. The J segment lost 4 bases and the V segment lost 5 bases, leaving 6 bases of the junction unmatched. The CDR3 has 14 amino acids. The germline CDR1 and CDR2 sequences are SGHTS and YDEGEE. CDR3 bases: TGTGCCAGCAGACCTCCGGGACAGGGCTATGGCTACACCTTC. Translation gives CASRPPGQGYGYTF.

The V call is TRBV5-5, the J call TRBJ1-3; 8 bases fit TRBD1. V dropped 0 bases and J dropped 3; count of bases not matched to a gene: 2. This CDR3 is 15 amino acids long. Germline assignment: CDR1 SGHKS and CDR2 YYEKEE (reference sequence). CDR3 bases: TGTGCCAGCAGCTTGGCAGGGGGCGGTGGAAACACCATATATTTT. Its translation: CASSLAGGGGNTIYF.

The chain has TRBV29-1 and TRBJ2-1; weak D call: TRBD2 (6 bases). The CDR3 runs to 15 residues. V lost 3 bases to trimming and J lost 4 bases, with 16 bases between them. Germline V gene sequence: CDR1 SQVTM, CDR2 ANQGSEA. CDR3 nucleotide sequence: TGCAGCGTTGAGGAGGGACTTAGAAATTACAATGAGCAGTTCTTC. This translates into CSVEEGLRNYNEQFF.

The chain combines TRBV6-1 with TRBJ2-1; D is unclear. V lost 2 bases and J lost 10, with 6 bases in between. Germline values: CDR1 MNHNS, CDR2 SASEGT. This CDR3 spans 11 amino acids. The CDR3 sequence: CASSEMAEQFF. CDR3 DNA sequence: TGTGCCAGCAGTGAAATGGCCGAGCAGTTCTTC.

V and J are TRBV2 and TRBJ1-1, with TRBD1 matching over 8 bases. Trimming removed 6 bases from V and 1 base from J; junction bases left unmatched: 7. This CDR3 comprises 15 residues. The germline V gene has CDR1 SNHLY and CDR2 FYNNEI. The CDR3 protein is CASRKTGTGNTEAFF. CDR3 DNA sequence: TGTGCCAGCAGAAAAACCGGGACAGGGAACACTGAAGCTTTCTTT.

This chain connects TRBV5-6 to TRBJ1-3; 9 positions agree with TRBD1. The V gene end was trimmed by 4 bases and the J gene end by 0 bases; junction bases not matched to a gene: 8. This CDR3 has 17 residues. Germline assignment: CDR1 SGHDT and CDR2 YYEEEE. CDR3 nucleotides: TGTGCCAGCAGCCCGAACGCGGGACAGGGCTCTGGAAACACCATATATTTT. Protein: CASSPNAGQGSGNTIYF.

The chain has TRBV7-9 and TRBJ1-3; TRBD1 matches at 9 bases. From germline, CDR1 is SEHNR and CDR2 FQNEAQ (reference sequence). The CDR3 loop spans 17 amino acids. V gave up 1 base and J gave up 1 base; unmatched junction bases: 5. The CDR3 loop reads CASSLDGTGWSGNTIYF. CDR3 sequence (DNA): TGTGCCAGCAGCTTAGACGGGACAGGGTGGTCTGGAAACACCATATATTTT.